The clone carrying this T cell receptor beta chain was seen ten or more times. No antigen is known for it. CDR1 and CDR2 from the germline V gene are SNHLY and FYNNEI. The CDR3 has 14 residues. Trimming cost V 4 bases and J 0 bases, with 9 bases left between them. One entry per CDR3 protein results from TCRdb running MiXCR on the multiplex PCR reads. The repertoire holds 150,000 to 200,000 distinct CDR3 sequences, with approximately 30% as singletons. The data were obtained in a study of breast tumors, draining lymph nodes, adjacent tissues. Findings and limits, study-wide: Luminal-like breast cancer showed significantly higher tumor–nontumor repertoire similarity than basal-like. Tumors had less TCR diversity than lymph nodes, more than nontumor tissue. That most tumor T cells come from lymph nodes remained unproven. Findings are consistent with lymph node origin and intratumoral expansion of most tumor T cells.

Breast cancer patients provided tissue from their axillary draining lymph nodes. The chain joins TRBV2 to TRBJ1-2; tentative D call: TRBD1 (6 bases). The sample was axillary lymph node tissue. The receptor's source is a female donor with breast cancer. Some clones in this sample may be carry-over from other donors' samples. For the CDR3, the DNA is TGTGCCAGCAGTGGAACAGGGACTAACTATGGCTACACCTTC. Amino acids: CASSGTGTNYGYTF.